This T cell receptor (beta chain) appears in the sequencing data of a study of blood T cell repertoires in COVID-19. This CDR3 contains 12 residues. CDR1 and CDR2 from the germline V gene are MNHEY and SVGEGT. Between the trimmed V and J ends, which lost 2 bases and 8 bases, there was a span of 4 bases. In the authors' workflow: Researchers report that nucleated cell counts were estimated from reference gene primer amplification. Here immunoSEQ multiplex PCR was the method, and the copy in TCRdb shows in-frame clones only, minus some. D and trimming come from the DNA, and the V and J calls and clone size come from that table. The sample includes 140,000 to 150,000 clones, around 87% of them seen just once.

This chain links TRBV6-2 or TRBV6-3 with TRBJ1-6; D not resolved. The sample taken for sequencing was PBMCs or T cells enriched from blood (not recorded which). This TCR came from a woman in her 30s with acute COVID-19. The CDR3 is CASSYTDSPLHF. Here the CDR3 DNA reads TGTGCCAGCAGTTACACAGATTCACCCCTCCACTTT.